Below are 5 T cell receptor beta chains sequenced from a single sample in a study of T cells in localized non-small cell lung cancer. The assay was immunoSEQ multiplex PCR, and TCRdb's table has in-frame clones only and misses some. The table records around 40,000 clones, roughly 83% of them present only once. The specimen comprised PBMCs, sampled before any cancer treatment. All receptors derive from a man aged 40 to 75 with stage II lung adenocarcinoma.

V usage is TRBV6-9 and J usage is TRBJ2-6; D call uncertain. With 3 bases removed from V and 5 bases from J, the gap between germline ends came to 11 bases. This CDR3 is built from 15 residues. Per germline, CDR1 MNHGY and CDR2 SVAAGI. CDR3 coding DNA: TGTGCCAGCAGTTACTCGGAAACAAGGGCCAACGTCCTGACTTTC. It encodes CASSYSETRANVLTF.

CDR3 region: CASSLMLSNNEQFF. CDR3 sequence (DNA): TGTGCCAGCAGCTTAATGTTGTCCAACAATGAGCAGTTCTTC. The chain uses TRBV7-3 and TRBJ2-1; D gene unclear. The CDR3 has 14 amino acids. Germline V gives CDR1 SGHTA, CDR2 FQGTGA. Trimming shortened V by 1 base and J by 5 bases, and 9 bases separated the two germline ends.

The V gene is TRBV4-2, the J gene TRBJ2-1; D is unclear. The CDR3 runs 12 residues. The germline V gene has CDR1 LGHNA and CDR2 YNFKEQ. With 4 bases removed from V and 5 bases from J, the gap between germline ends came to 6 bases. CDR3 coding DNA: TGTGCCAGCAGCCGTGAGGACAATGAGCAGTTCTTC. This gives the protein CASSREDNEQFF.

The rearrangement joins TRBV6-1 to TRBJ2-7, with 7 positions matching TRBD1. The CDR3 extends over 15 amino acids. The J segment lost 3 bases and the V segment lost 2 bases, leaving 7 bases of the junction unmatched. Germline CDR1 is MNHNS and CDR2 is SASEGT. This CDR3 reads CASSERHRGDYEQYF. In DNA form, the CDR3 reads TGTGCCAGCAGTGAAAGGCACAGGGGAGACTACGAGCAGTACTTC.

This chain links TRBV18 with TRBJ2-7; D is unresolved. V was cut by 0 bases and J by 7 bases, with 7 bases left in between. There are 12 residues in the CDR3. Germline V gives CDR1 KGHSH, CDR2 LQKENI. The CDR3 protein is CASSPPSGEQYF. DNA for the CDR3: TGTGCCAGCTCACCACCGAGTGGGGAGCAGTACTTC.